These 23 T cell receptor beta chains originate from one sample sequenced in a study of blood T cell repertoires in COVID-19. Assay used: immunoSEQ multiplex PCR; TCRdb lists only in-frame clones, some missing. Altogether approximately 170,000 clones are present, 70% to 80% being singletons, with the ten largest covering around 20%. The specimen sequenced was PBMCs or T cells enriched from blood (not recorded which). These receptor sequences come from a woman aged 70-85 years in a cohort exposed to, infected with or recovered from COVID-19 (not recorded which).

CDR3: CASSRGLAENEQFF. The DNA for the CDR3 is TGTGCCAGCAGCAGGGGACTAGCGGAAAATGAGCAGTTCTTC. The rearrangement joins TRBV7-3 to TRBJ2-1, with 11 bases matching TRBD2. The CDR3 runs 14 residues. Germline V gene lookup returns CDR1 SGHTA and CDR2 FQGTGA. The trim removed 5 bases at V and 7 bases at J, leaving 4 bases unmatched.

The CDR3 DNA is TGCGCCAGCAGCTGGGAACAGGGGGAAGAGACCCAGTACTTC. The encoded protein is CASSWEQGEETQYF. The chain links TRBV5-1 to TRBJ2-5, with 8 bases identical to TRBD1. Germline assignment: CDR1 SGHRS and CDR2 YFSETQ. CDR3 length: 14 residues. The V and J ends lost 3 bases and 3 bases, in that order; junction bases with no gene match: 4.

The V and J genes are TRBV4-2 and TRBJ1-1; D remains ambiguous. The CDR3 runs to 16 residues. In germline, CDR1 is LGHNA, CDR2 YNFKEQ. V shed 4 bases and J shed 2 bases, with 17 bases lying between them. This CDR3 reads CASSLHGGLGNTEAFF. CDR3 in DNA: TGTGCCAGCAGCCTACACGGCGGGCTGGGAAACACTGAAGCTTTCTTT.

This sequence joins TRBV27 and TRBJ2-5, with D perhaps TRBD2 (6 bases). This CDR3 region has 15 residues. Germline CDR1 is MNHEY and CDR2 is SMNVEV (reference sequence). Trimming stripped 5 bases from V and 2 bases from J, with 15 bases between. In DNA form, the CDR3 reads TGTGCCAGCAGTCGCGGCGGGGTCCCACAAGAGACCCAGTACTTC. It translates to CASSRGGVPQETQYF.

The genes are TRBV2 and TRBJ2-1, with TRBD1 matching 12 bases. CDR3 length: 18 amino acids. The junction had 15 bases not matched to a gene; V was cut back by 4 bases and J by 8 bases. CDR1 is SNHLY, CDR2 FYNNEI, per germline. CDR3 DNA sequence: TGTGCCAGCAGTGTGCGGGACAGGGGGCGAATGGACGTGGATGAGCAGTTCTTC. Protein: CASSVRDRGRMDVDEQFF.

The J gene is TRBJ2-1, the V gene TRBV27; 9 bases are a match to TRBD2. The ends lost 5 bases at V and 4 bases at J; junction bases unmatched: 9. The germline V gene encodes CDR1 MNHEY and CDR2 SMNVEV (reference sequence). The CDR3 consists of 16 residues. The CDR3 spells CASSTLTSGYYNEQFF. The CDR3 bases are TGTGCCAGCAGTACCCTTACTAGCGGGTATTACAATGAGCAGTTCTTC.

This clone was seen only a few times. J is TRBJ1-1 and V is TRBV7-8; D remains unclear. V dropped 5 bases and J dropped 0 bases, with 19 bases sitting between them. The V gene's germline CDR1 is SGHVS and CDR2 FQNEAQ. This CDR3 comprises 17 residues. The CDR3 DNA sequence: TGTGCCAGCAGCCCGAGACCAATGGGCAGGATGAACACTGAAGCTTTCTTT. Translation: CASSPRPMGRMNTEAFF. Filled out from reference TRBV7-8 and TRBJ1-1, the complete variable domain reads GAGVSQSPRYKVAKRGQDVALRCDPISGHVSLFWYQQALGQGPEFLTYFQNEAQLDKSGLPSDRFFAERPEGSVSTLKIQRTQQEDSAVYLCASSPRPMGRMNTEAFFGQGTRLTVV.

The genes are TRBV24-1 and TRBJ2-3, with 14 bases aligning to TRBD2. CDR3 length equals 16 residues. The germline V gene encodes CDR1 KGHDR and CDR2 SFDVKD. Trimming at V came to 6 bases and at J to 6 bases, leaving 7 bases not matched to a gene. The CDR3 coding sequence is TGTGCCACCAGTTTAGGGACTAGCGGGAGTGTGGATACGCAGTATTTT. This translates into CATSLGTSGSVDTQYF.

The chain employs TRBV9 and TRBJ1-6; 9 bases are shared with TRBD1. Per the germline V gene, CDR1 is SGDLS and CDR2 is YYNGEE. The CDR3 sequence is 18 residues long. The ends lost 3 bases at V and 8 bases at J; junction bases unmatched: 15. The CDR3 is CASSALPQGAGMDSPLHF. CDR3 nucleotide sequence: TGTGCCAGCAGCGCCCTACCACAGGGGGCAGGGATGGATTCACCCCTCCACTTT.

This clone was counted between two and nine times. The chain joins TRBV14 to TRBJ1-2; the D is unclear. Trimming pared 5 bases from V and 0 bases from J, leaving 7 bases between. Germline V gene lookup returns CDR1 SGHDN and CDR2 FVKESK. The CDR3 consists of 13 residues. The CDR3 DNA follows: TGTGCCAGCAGCACCCAGTCTAACTATGGCTACACCTTC. Protein sequence: CASSTQSNYGYTF. The full variable domain, rest sourced from reference TRBV14 and TRBJ1-2, is EAGVTQFPSHSVIEKGQTVTLRCDPISGHDNLYWYRRVMGKEIKFLLHFVKESKQDESGMPNNRFLAERTGGTYSTLKVQPAELEDSGVYFCASSTQSNYGYTFGSGTRLTVV.

The rearrangement uses TRBV14 and TRBJ2-5, with 9 bases aligning to TRBD1. Germline lookup yields CDR1 SGHDN and CDR2 FVKESK. This CDR3 spans 16 amino acids. V lost 3 bases and J lost 5; bases outside the gene matches: 10. CDR3 loop: CASSQFGTGLAETQYF. The CDR3 bases are TGTGCCAGCAGCCAGTTCGGGACAGGGTTGGCGGAGACCCAGTACTTC.

The table lists this clone with a count of one. CDR3 sequence reads: CASSGTGGTQPQHF. The CDR3 nucleotides are TGTGCCAGCAGCGGGACAGGGGGCACTCAGCCCCAGCATTTT. V is TRBV6-2 or TRBV6-3 and J is TRBJ1-5; 12 nucleotides agree with TRBD1. The CDR3 covers 14 residues. CDR1 MNHEY and CDR2 SVGEGT come from the germline V gene. Unmatched junction bases numbered 3, after V lost 6 bases and J lost 6 bases.

This chain connects TRBV28 to TRBJ1-5, with 8 bases lining up with TRBD1. The CDR3 is made up of 17 amino acids. Trimming removed 8 bases from V and 5 bases from J; junction bases left unmatched: 17. Germline CDR1 is MDHEN and CDR2 is SYDVKM. This CDR3 is CASGHDGRGQGDQPQHF. CDR3 DNA: TGTGCCAGCGGGCATGATGGACGAGGACAGGGAGATCAGCCCCAGCATTTT.

The chain employs TRBV5-1 and TRBJ2-1; 7 bases fit TRBD2. V gave up 0 bases and J gave up 3 bases; unmatched junction bases: 6. This CDR3 spans 16 amino acids. Germline values: CDR1 SGHRS, CDR2 YFSETQ. The CDR3 DNA is TGCGCCAGCAGCTTGGGGATAGCGGGCCGCTACAATGAGCAGTTCTTC. Translated, it gives CASSLGIAGRYNEQFF.

The J gene is TRBJ2-7, the V gene TRBV28; possible D gene TRBD1, 5 bases. The CDR3 has 15 amino acids. Trimming pared 6 bases from V and 0 bases from J, leaving 15 bases between. Germline assignment: CDR1 MDHEN and CDR2 SYDVKM. CDR3: CASSSWTKHSYEQYF. The CDR3 coding sequence is TGTGCCAGCAGCTCCTGGACAAAGCACTCCTACGAGCAGTACTTC.

This chain joins TRBV19 and TRBJ2-3, with a tentative D call TRBD1 (6 bases). V lost 5 bases and J lost 0, with 18 bases in between. Germline V gene lookup returns CDR1 LNHDA and CDR2 SQIVND (reference sequence). The CDR3 runs to 17 residues. The CDR3 sequence is CASSSSPGTPSTDTQYF. CDR3 coding DNA: TGTGCCAGTAGTTCGAGTCCCGGGACACCCAGCACAGATACGCAGTATTTT.

This CDR3 reads CASSLVSQGEPLPLHF. In DNA form, the CDR3 reads TGTGCCAGCAGCTTAGTTAGCCAGGGGGAACCTTTACCCCTCCACTTT. The V call is TRBV7-8, the J call TRBJ1-6, with 7 nucleotides matching TRBD1. Per the germline V gene, CDR1 is SGHVS and CDR2 is FQNEAQ. This CDR3 contains 16 residues. Trimming took 1 base from V and 12 from J; bases not matched to a gene: 12.

The chain uses TRBV5-4 and TRBJ2-4; D might be TRBD1 (5 bases). V lost 2 bases to trimming and J lost 1 base, with 13 bases between them. The CDR3 is made up of 16 amino acids. Germline loops: CDR1 SGHNT, CDR2 YYREEE (reference sequence). CDR3 nucleotides: TGTGCCAGCAGCTTAGGGGATCCTAATGCCAAAAACATTCAGTACTTC. As protein: CASSLGDPNAKNIQYF. The variable domain in full, with the rest retrieved from reference TRBV5-4 and TRBJ2-4, is ETGVTQSPTHLIKTRGQQVTLRCSSQSGHNTVSWYQQALGQGPQFIFQYYREEENGRGNFPPRFSGLQFPNYSSELNVNALELDDSALYLCASSLGDPNAKNIQYFGAGTRLSVL.

The chain joins TRBV19 to TRBJ2-7; 7 bases are shared with TRBD2. This CDR3 region has 13 residues. V shed 2 bases, J shed 4 bases, and the junction held 2 bases outside the gene matches. The germline V gene encodes CDR1 LNHDA and CDR2 SQIVND (reference sequence). CDR3 sequence reads: CASSIRTSYEQYF. In DNA form, the CDR3 reads TGTGCCAGTAGTATAAGGACTAGTTACGAGCAGTACTTC. Using reference TRBV19 and TRBJ2-7 for the parts outside the CDR3, the full variable domain is DGGITQSPKYLFRKEGQNVTLSCEQNLNHDAMYWYRQDPGQGLRLIYYSQIVNDFQKGDIAEGYSVSREKKESFPLTVTSAQKNPTAFYLCASSIRTSYEQYFGPGTRLTVT.

The chain links TRBV7-2 to TRBJ2-5; 8 bases are shared with TRBD2. The CDR3 contains 14 residues. Unmatched junction bases numbered 4, after V lost 5 bases and J lost 2 bases. CDR1 SGHTA and CDR2 FQGNSA come from the germline V gene. The CDR3 region is CASSPQRGQETQYF. The CDR3 nucleotides are TGTGCCAGCAGCCCACAGCGGGGGCAAGAGACCCAGTACTTC.

In this sample, this clone turned up once. The chain is built from TRBV7-2 and TRBJ2-7; 11 bases line up with TRBD2. Germline CDR1 SGHTA, CDR2 FQGNSA. J was trimmed by 3 bases and V by 5 bases; bases with no gene match: 3. The CDR3 has 14 residues. CDR3 nucleotide sequence: TGTGCCAGCAGCCGGCTAGCGGGAGGCTACGAGCAGTACTTC. Protein: CASSRLAGGYEQYF.

The CDR3 loop is CASSVGDYEQYF. In nucleotides, the CDR3 is TGTGCCAGCAGCGTAGGGGACTACGAGCAGTACTTC. The chain combines TRBV5-5 with TRBJ2-7; TRBD1 is a possible D gene (5 bases). V was pared by 4 bases and J by 3 bases, with 8 bases between. Germline CDR1 is SGHKS and CDR2 is YYEKEE (reference sequence). This CDR3 spans 12 amino acids.

This clone was recorded only once. J is TRBJ2-2 and V is TRBV18; D possibly corresponds to TRBD2 (6 bases). V was clipped by 2 bases and J by 1 base, with 11 bases between them. Germline V lookup: CDR1 KGHSH, CDR2 LQKENI. The CDR3 covers 16 residues. The chain's CDR3 is CASSPGGVRNTGELFF. CDR3 nucleotides: TGTGCCAGCTCACCAGGAGGGGTGCGGAACACCGGGGAGCTGTTTTTT.